Presented here are 24 T cell receptor beta chains from one specimen sequenced in a study of T cells in Graves' hyperthyroidism and ophthalmopathy. It was RNA transcripts that yielded the amplified TCR beta CDR3 regions. The primer set for the first-round RT-PCR of the TCR CDR3 was HTBI. TCRdb processed the multiplex PCR reads anew with MiXCR; each CDR3 protein has one entry. This table holds hundreds of thousands of distinct CDR3 sequences, 40% to 55% found once. The sample was peripheral blood or thyroid tissue (not recorded which). Every receptor here comes from a woman younger than 35 with Graves' hyperthyroidism.

The V gene is TRBV25-1, the J gene TRBJ1-4; D remains unclear. Germline V gives CDR1 MGHDK, CDR2 SYGVNS. This CDR3 region has 11 residues. V shed 6 bases and J shed 7 bases, with 6 bases lying between them. As DNA, the CDR3 is TGTGCCAGCAGGAAAGGTGAAAAACTGTTTTTT. This gives the protein CASRKGEKLFF.

This clonotype was counted at least ten times. CDR3 DNA: TGTGCCAGCAGCTTAGCAGGGGCGCCGCATCAGCCCCAGCATTTT. The encoded protein is CASSLAGAPHQPQHF. The J gene is TRBJ1-5, the V gene TRBV7-2, with a weak D call TRBD1 (5 bases). Trimming cost V 0 bases and J 5 bases, with 11 bases left between them. The CDR3 has 15 amino acids. From germline, CDR1 is SGHTA and CDR2 FQGNSA.

This clonotype was detected a few times. Germline is not matched at one junction end, which may reflect a read error. The CDR3 nucleotides read TGTGCCAGCAGCCTAGCGGGACTACCCACCTACGAGCAGTACTTC. Translating it yields CASSLAGLPTYEQYF. The chain couples TRBV7-6 to TRBJ2-7; 9 bases fit TRBD2. CDR3 size: 15 residues. Germline assignment: CDR1 SGHVS and CDR2 FNYEAQ.

This chain joins TRBV2 and TRBJ2-3, with 12 bases fitting TRBD2. Germline CDR1 SNHLY, CDR2 FYNNEI. With 7 bases clipped from V and 4 bases from J, the junction kept 3 bases outside the gene matches. CDR3 size: 14 residues. CDR3 coding DNA: TGTGCCAGCAACCCTAGCGGGAGGGCAGATACGCAGTATTTT. This gives the protein CASNPSGRADTQYF.

This clonotype occurred a few times. The V and J genes are TRBV24-1 and TRBJ1-1; the D is unclear. Germline lookup yields CDR1 KGHDR and CDR2 SFDVKD. Trimming took 2 bases from V and 4 from J, leaving 16 bases between them. CDR3 length: 16 amino acids. The DNA for the CDR3 is TGTGCCACCAGTGATTCCGGCGGGTTGGGAGGCACTGAAGCTTTCTTT. This sequence encodes CATSDSGGLGGTEAFF.

A few counts support this clonotype. V and J are TRBV25-1 and TRBJ1-5, with a possible D match to TRBD1 (5 bases). Germline V gives CDR1 MGHDK, CDR2 SYGVNS. The CDR3 extends over 14 amino acids. The germline V and J ends were trimmed by 1 base and 3 bases, with 7 bases remaining between them. CDR3 in amino acids: CASSEFGANQPQHF. DNA for the CDR3: TGTGCCAGCAGTGAATTCGGGGCCAATCAGCCCCAGCATTTT.

This clonotype was picked up a small number of times. The chain is built from TRBV7-3 and TRBJ2-7; 7 bases match TRBD1. Germline V gene sequence: CDR1 SGHTA, CDR2 FQGTGA. This CDR3 spans 13 amino acids. The V segment lost 0 bases and the J segment 6 bases; nucleotides outside the gene matches: 2. CDR3 sequence: CASSLTAGGEQYF. The CDR3 nucleotides are TGTGCCAGCAGCTTAACGGCAGGGGGCGAGCAGTACTTC.

The chain employs TRBV24-1 and TRBJ1-2; the D is unclear. The germline gives CDR1 KGHDR, CDR2 SFDVKD. CDR3 length: 15 amino acids. V was cut by 11 bases and J by 2 bases, with 20 bases left in between. The CDR3 region has the DNA TGTGCCAGCAGCCCTCAATCCAGCGTAAACTATGGCTACACCTTC. This gives the protein CASSPQSSVNYGYTF.

The CDR3 DNA reads TGTGCCATCCAGGGTGGTAATAATTCACCCCTCCACTTT. This encodes CAIQGGNNSPLHF. This chain connects TRBV25-1 to TRBJ1-6; perhaps TRBD1 as D (5 bases). Trimming cost V 10 bases and J 5 bases, with 12 bases left between them. CDR3 length: 13 amino acids. CDR1 and CDR2 (germline): MGHDK, SYGVNS.

This clonotype was detected only a few times. V gene TRBV20-1 combines with J gene TRBJ1-1; 8 bases fit TRBD1. There are 15 residues in the CDR3. V dropped 5 bases and J dropped 3; count of bases not matched to a gene: 11. Germline V CDR1 and CDR2: DFQATT, SNEGSKA (reference sequence). The CDR3 reads CSAQIQGARYTEAFF. The DNA for the CDR3 is TGCAGTGCTCAAATTCAGGGGGCGCGATACACTGAAGCTTTCTTT.

The rearrangement links TRBV9 to TRBJ2-2; D is unresolved. Germline V gene lookup returns CDR1 SGDLS and CDR2 YYNGEE. CDR3 length: 16 amino acids. With 5 bases removed from V and 0 bases from J, the gap between germline ends came to 14 bases. The CDR3 DNA follows: TGTGCCAGCAGTTACGGTGGCAGGTCGAACACCGGGGAGCTGTTTTTT. Translated: CASSYGGRSNTGELFF.

In this sample, this clonotype turned up many times. This sequence joins TRBV7-9 and TRBJ1-2; tentative D call: TRBD1 (6 bases). CDR1 and CDR2 from the germline V gene are SEHNR and FQNEAQ (reference sequence). Trimming pared 1 base from V and 6 bases from J, leaving 12 bases between. The CDR3 length is 14 residues. The CDR3 region is CASSLVGGAHGYTF. In nucleotides, the CDR3 is TGTGCCAGCAGCTTAGTGGGGGGCGCCCATGGCTACACCTTC. Full variable domain (remainder filled in from reference TRBV7-9 and TRBJ1-2): DTGVSQNPRHKITKRGQNVTFRCDPISEHNRLYWYRQTLGQGPEFLTYFQNEAQLEKSRLLSDRFSAERPKGSFSTLEIQRTEQGDSAMYLCASSLVGGAHGYTFGSGTRLTVV.

The chain is built from TRBV7-9 and TRBJ1-5; no firm D call. V shed 11 bases and J shed 3 bases, with 8 bases lying between them. CDR3 length: 11 amino acids. CDR1 SEHNR and CDR2 FQNEAQ come from the germline V gene (reference sequence). The DNA of the CDR3 is TGTGCCTGTGGGCCCAATCAGCCCCAGCATTTT. It encodes CACGPNQPQHF.

The chain recombines TRBV19 with TRBJ2-7; 9 positions agree with TRBD1. The CDR3 has 13 amino acids. Germline V gene sequence: CDR1 LNHDA, CDR2 SQIVND (reference sequence). With 10 bases clipped from V and 2 bases from J, the junction kept 6 bases outside the gene matches. CDR3 sequence (DNA): TGTGCCACCCAAGGACAGGGGACCTACGAGCAGTACTTC. This codes for CATQGQGTYEQYF.

This clonotype was recorded at least ten times. The chain links TRBV6-4 to TRBJ2-7; D not resolved. Per the germline V gene, CDR1 is MRHNA and CDR2 is SNTAGT. The CDR3 is made up of 14 amino acids. With 0 bases removed from V and 7 bases from J, the gap between germline ends came to 13 bases. The CDR3 DNA reads as TGTGCCAGCAGTGACTCGAGTGAAGTGGGGGAGCAGTACTTC. This translates into CASSDSSEVGEQYF.

In its sample, this clonotype was seen a few times. The CDR3 DNA is TGTGCCAGCGTTACGTCAGGGGGATCGGGGACCGGGGAGCTGTTTTTT. It encodes CASVTSGGSGTGELFF. V gene TRBV11-2 combines with J gene TRBJ2-2, with TRBD1 identical over 7 bases. Looked up from germline, CDR1 is SGHAT and CDR2 is FQNNGV. V lost 8 bases, J lost 5 bases, and 14 bases stayed unmatched. This CDR3 has 16 residues.

This CDR3 is CATSSGLAEGWGTGELFF. The CDR3 DNA reads TGTGCCACCAGCAGCGGTTTGGCAGAGGGCTGGGGCACCGGGGAGCTGTTTTTT. The chain links TRBV15 to TRBJ2-2; D is possibly TRBD2 (5 bases). V gave up 3 bases and J gave up 4 bases, with 21 bases separating them. The CDR3 loop spans 18 amino acids. Per germline, CDR1 LNHNV and CDR2 YYDKDF (reference sequence).

V and J are TRBV12-3 or TRBV12-4 and TRBJ2-3, with D perhaps matching TRBD1 (5 bases). V was clipped by 3 bases and J by 11 bases, with 24 bases between them. The length of the CDR3 is 16 residues. CDR3 amino acids: CASSLGQPKTSAGQYF. In nucleotides, the CDR3 is TGTGCCAGCAGTTTGGGGCAGCCCAAAACCTCAGCTGGGCAGTATTTT.

This clonotype was picked up a small number of times. The chain is built from TRBV7-9 and TRBJ1-4, with TRBD1 matching 7 bases. CDR1 SEHNR and CDR2 FQNEAQ come from the germline V gene (reference sequence). The CDR3 is 14 amino acids. The ends lost 6 bases at V and 6 bases at J; junction bases unmatched: 7. This CDR3 reads CASSLQGLDEKLFF. The CDR3 DNA follows: TGTGCCAGCAGTCTACAGGGGTTGGATGAAAAACTGTTTTTT.

The V gene is TRBV12-3 or TRBV12-4, the J gene TRBJ1-1; the D is unclear. This CDR3 is built from 12 residues. V lost 7 bases, J lost 6 bases, and 12 bases lay in between. The CDR3 here is CASTSGVAEAFF. CDR3 sequence (DNA): TGTGCCAGCACCTCGGGTGTCGCTGAAGCTTTCTTT.

V and J are TRBV10-3 and TRBJ1-5; 7 bases align to TRBD1. Trimming at V came to 6 bases and at J to 7 bases, leaving 15 bases not matched to a gene. From germline, CDR1 is ENHRY and CDR2 SYGVKD. CDR3 size: 16 residues. The CDR3 loop reads CAISQGGQGVQQPQHF. CDR3 DNA sequence: TGTGCCATCAGCCAGGGGGGCCAGGGGGTTCAGCAGCCCCAGCATTTT.

J is TRBJ1-4 and V is TRBV29-1; 10 bases match TRBD1. This CDR3 is built from 13 residues. J gave up 6 bases and V 7 bases, and 5 bases lay outside the gene matches. Germline V gene sequence: CDR1 SQVTM, CDR2 ANQGSEA. The CDR3 sequence: CSGRTGGHEKLFF. The CDR3 DNA reads TGCAGCGGCAGGACAGGGGGACATGAAAAACTGTTTTTT.

The chain links TRBV7-7 to TRBJ2-5, with 7 bases that match TRBD1. Germline CDR1 reads SSHAT; CDR2 reads FNYEAQ (reference sequence). This CDR3 has 16 residues. Unmatched junction bases numbered 10, after V lost 1 base and J lost 5 bases. The CDR3 DNA reads TGTGCCAGCAGCTTAGGGAAGACAGGGATCCTTGAGACCCAGTACTTC. Translating gives CASSLGKTGILETQYF.

CDR3: CSARKPPGEKLFF. In nucleotides, the CDR3 is TGCAGTGCTAGAAAGCCCCCCGGTGAAAAACTGTTTTTT. The chain links TRBV20-1 to TRBJ1-4; the D is unclear. The CDR3 runs 13 residues. Germline CDR1 and CDR2: DFQATT and SNEGSKA (reference sequence). Trimming shortened V by 2 bases and J by 7 bases, and 11 bases separated the two germline ends.